The following is a T cell receptor (beta chain) sequence with its context. It has no known antigen specificity. Base qualities are not at hand, and no much larger clone is one base apart. To prepare the library, RT-PCR was applied. Data came from an Illumina HiSeq 2500. The public reads were reprocessed in TCRdb via fastp at Q25 and MiXCR, keeping in-frame beta chains. All rows with the same CDR3 protein become a single entry with the most common DNA and genes. The sample has about 780,000 distinct CDR3 sequences on record, approximately 18% of them singletons. Roughly a tenth of the sample is held by the ten biggest clonotypes. CDR1 and CDR2, per the germline V gene (reference sequence), are MNHEY and SMNVEV. The CDR3 goes from the cysteine to the phenylalanine over 13 residues. Only the CDR3 DNA is retained, 39 bases long and in frame from the first base. Deletion took 5 bases off V and 4 bases off J, with a span of 11 bases between the germline ends.

This sample was included in a study of response to subunit inactivated influenza vaccine (dated by TCRdb to 2016 to 2019). Regarding the research as a whole: Deep quantitative profiling of the T cell receptor repertoire was used in the study to follow responses to a trivalent subunit inactivated influenza vaccine. The full study reports these points: The authors suggested that each seasonal influenza vaccination may recruit only a limited number of new T cells.

Here the sequenced sample was PBMCs from blood, taken 5 days after vaccination. This receptor was taken from a man in his forties or fifties who received an inactivated influenza vaccine. Donor details come from another sample of the same person, matched by shared clones. The chain joins TRBV27 to TRBJ1-2, with TRBD1 perhaps the D gene, on 5 matching bases. The bases read TGTGCCAGCAGTATGACAGTTCTCTATGGCTACACCTTC. Its protein is CASSMTVLYGYTF.